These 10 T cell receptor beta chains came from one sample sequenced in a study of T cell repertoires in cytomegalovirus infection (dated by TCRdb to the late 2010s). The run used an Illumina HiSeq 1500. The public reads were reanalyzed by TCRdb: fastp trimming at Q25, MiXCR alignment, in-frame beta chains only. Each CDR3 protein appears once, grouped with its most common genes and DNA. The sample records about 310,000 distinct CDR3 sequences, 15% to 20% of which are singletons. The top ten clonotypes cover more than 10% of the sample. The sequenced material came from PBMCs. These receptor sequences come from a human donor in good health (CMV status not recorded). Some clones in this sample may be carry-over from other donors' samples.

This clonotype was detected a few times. Written as DNA, the CDR3 is TGTGCCAGCAGCAGGCAGGGACAGGGGGCGATTGGCTACACCTTC. It translates to CASSRQGQGAIGYTF. The gene calls are TRBV7-9 and TRBJ1-2, with 12 bases fitting TRBD1. The germline gives CDR1 SEHNR, CDR2 FQNEAQ (reference sequence). The CDR3 totals 15 residues. J was trimmed by 7 bases and V by 5 bases; bases with no gene match: 8.

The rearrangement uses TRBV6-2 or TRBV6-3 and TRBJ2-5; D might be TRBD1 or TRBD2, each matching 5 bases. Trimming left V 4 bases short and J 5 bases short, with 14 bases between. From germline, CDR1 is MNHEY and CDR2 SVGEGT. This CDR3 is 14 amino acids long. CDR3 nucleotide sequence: TGTGCCAGCAGTTCCGGGACCTCGGGGGAGACCCAGTACTTC. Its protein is CASSSGTSGETQYF.

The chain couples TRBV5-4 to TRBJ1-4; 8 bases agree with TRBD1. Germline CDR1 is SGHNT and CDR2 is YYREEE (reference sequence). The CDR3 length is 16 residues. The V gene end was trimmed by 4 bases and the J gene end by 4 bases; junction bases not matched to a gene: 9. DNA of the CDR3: TGTGCCAGCAGCAACGCTAGAGGACAGGGTAATGAAAAACTGTTTTTT. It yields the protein CASSNARGQGNEKLFF.

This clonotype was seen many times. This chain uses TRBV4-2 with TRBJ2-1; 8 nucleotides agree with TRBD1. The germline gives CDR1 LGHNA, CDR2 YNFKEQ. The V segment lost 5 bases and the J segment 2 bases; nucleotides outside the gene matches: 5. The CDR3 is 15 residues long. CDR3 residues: CASSSDRGAYNEQFF. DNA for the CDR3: TGTGCCAGCAGCAGCGACAGGGGCGCCTACAATGAGCAGTTCTTC.

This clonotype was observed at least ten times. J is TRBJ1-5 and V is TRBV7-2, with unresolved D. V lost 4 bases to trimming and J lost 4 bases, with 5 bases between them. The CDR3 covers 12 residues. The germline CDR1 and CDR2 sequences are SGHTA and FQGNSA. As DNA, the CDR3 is TGTGCCAGCAGCTCATATAATCAGCCCCAGCATTTT. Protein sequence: CASSSYNQPQHF.

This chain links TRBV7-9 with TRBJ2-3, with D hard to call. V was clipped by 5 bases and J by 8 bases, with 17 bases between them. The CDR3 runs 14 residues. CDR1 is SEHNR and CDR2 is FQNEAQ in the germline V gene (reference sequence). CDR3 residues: CASSPNSPGVTQYF. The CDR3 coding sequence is TGTGCCAGCAGCCCGAATAGCCCCGGCGTTACGCAGTATTTT. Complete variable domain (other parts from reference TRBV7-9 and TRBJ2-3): DTGVSQNPRHKITKRGQNVTFRCDPISEHNRLYWYRQTLGQGPEFLTYFQNEAQLEKSRLLSDRFSAERPKGSFSTLEIQRTEQGDSAMYLCASSPNSPGVTQYFGPGTRLTVL.

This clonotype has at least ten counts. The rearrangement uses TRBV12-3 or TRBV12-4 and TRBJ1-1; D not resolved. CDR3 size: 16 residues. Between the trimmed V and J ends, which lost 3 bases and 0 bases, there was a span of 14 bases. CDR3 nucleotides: TGTGCCAGCAGTTTTAGGGCAGTTTACATGAACACTGAAGCTTTCTTT. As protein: CASSFRAVYMNTEAFF.

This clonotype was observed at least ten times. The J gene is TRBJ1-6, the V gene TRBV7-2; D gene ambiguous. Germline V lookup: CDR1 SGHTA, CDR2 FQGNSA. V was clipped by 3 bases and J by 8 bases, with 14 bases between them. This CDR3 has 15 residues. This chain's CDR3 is CASSFSGEVYSPLHF. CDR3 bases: TGTGCCAGCAGCTTCTCGGGAGAGGTCTATTCACCCCTCCACTTT.

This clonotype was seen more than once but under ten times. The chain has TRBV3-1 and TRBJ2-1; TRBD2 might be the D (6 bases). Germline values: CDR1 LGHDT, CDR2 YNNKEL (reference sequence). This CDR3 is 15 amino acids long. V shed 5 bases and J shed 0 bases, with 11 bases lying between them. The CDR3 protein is CASSSAGSSYNEQFF. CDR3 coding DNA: TGTGCCAGCAGCTCGGCCGGGAGCTCCTACAATGAGCAGTTCTTC.

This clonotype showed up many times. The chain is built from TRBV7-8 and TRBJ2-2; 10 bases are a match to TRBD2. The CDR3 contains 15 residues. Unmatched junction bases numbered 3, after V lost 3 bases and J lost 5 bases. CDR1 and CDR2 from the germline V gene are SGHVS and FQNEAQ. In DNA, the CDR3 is TGTGCCAGCAGCTTCAGCGGGGGGGCAACCGGGGAGCTGTTTTTT. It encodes CASSFSGGATGELFF.